The entry below describes one T cell receptor (beta chain). Antigen unknown. Specified time point: baseline, week 1 (first vaccination visit). Sample treatment: pre-vaccination baseline after standard-of-care therapy. The sample originates from a study of a mutant IDH1 vaccine in newly diagnosed glioma. About the research overall: Former treatment meant radiotherapy, temozolomide, or both; the majority had gotten both. General study points: Among all patients, vaccine-induced immune responses occurred in around 93%. Changes in top peripheral clonotypes did not appear linked to pseudoprogression.

The CDR3 sequence is 17 residues long. Per germline, CDR1 PRHDT and CDR2 FYEKMQ (reference sequence). Between the trimmed V and J ends, which lost 2 bases and 6 bases, there was a span of 20 bases. Repertoires were generated with immunoSEQ multiplex PCR, while TCRdb's copy carries only in-frame clones and drops some. The sample holds some 56,000 clones; around 90% are singletons and the top ten take 2.6%. This clonotype originated in a man aged 45 to 65 with glioma. Sequenced material: PBMCs, taken from a glioma patient treated with radiotherapy, temozolomide or both. The genes are TRBV13 and TRBJ2-1; D possibly corresponds to TRBD2 (5 bases). The CDR3 DNA sequence: TGTGCCAGCAGCTTAATGGCTGGCGCTATCGGGGTCAATGAGCAGTTCTTC. Its protein is CASSLMAGAIGVNEQFF.